The T cell receptor (beta chain) under discussion was sequenced for a study of blood T cell repertoires in COVID-19. The CDR3 has 14 amino acids. The germline V gene has CDR1 MGHRA and CDR2 YSYEKL. The V end lost 2 bases, the J end lost 4 bases, and 11 bases lay between the germline ends. Per the original methods: For nucleated cells, counts were estimated from reference gene primer amplification. The table came from immunoSEQ multiplex PCR; TCRdb's copy has only in-frame clones and leaves some out. That table supplies the V and J calls and clone size; D and trimming were determined from the DNA. This sample carries hundreds of thousands of clones, roughly 90% of them seen once, and the ten largest clones take 0.95% to 1.5%.

The sequencing sample was made of peripheral blood. The chain recombines TRBV4-1 with TRBJ1-2; TRBD1 might be the D (6 bases). This receptor was taken from a man aged 40-55 years with acute or convalescent COVID-19. The CDR3 loop is CASSQWVRGYGYTF. CDR3 DNA: TGCGCCAGCAGCCAATGGGTCAGGGGCTATGGCTACACCTTC.